One sample yielded the 4 T cell receptor beta chains listed below, sequenced in a study of cytomegalovirus exposure and HLA in healthy donors. 13 Jbeta primers and 60 Vbeta primers were used for the PCR. Clones were sequenced by immunoSEQ multiplex PCR, and TCRdb holds only the in-frame ones, with some missing. The repertoire holds approximately 120,000 clones, with over 60% as singletons. The specimen was PBMCs. The receptors come from a female donor in good health and CMV-seronegative.

This chain's CDR3 is CASSVVGAFQETQYF. The CDR3 DNA reads TGTGCCAGCAGCGTAGTGGGAGCCTTTCAAGAGACCCAGTACTTC. The V gene is TRBV9, the J gene TRBJ2-5; possible D gene TRBD2, 5 bases. Trimming took 0 bases from V and 2 from J, leaving 11 bases between them. CDR1 is SGDLS and CDR2 is YYNGEE in the germline V gene. CDR3 length equals 15 residues.

The CDR3 loop reads CASSQDGARGGFTDTQYF. The CDR3 DNA sequence: TGCGCCAGCAGCCAAGACGGGGCCCGCGGGGGATTCACAGATACGCAGTATTTT. V usage is TRBV4-1 and J usage is TRBJ2-3; 7 nucleotides align to TRBD2. The CDR3 is made up of 18 amino acids. Trimming removed 0 bases from V and 2 bases from J; junction bases left unmatched: 11. CDR1 is MGHRA, CDR2 YSYEKL, per germline.

The chain is built from TRBV4-2 and TRBJ1-4; D is possibly TRBD1 (6 bases). In germline, CDR1 is LGHNA, CDR2 YNFKEQ. This CDR3 comprises 16 residues. V lost 1 base and J 8 bases, leaving 17 bases between the germline ends. Here the CDR3 reads CASSQGSGTNDEKLFF. The CDR3 DNA sequence: TGTGCCAGCAGCCAAGGCAGCGGGACAAATGACGAAAAACTGTTTTTT.

V usage is TRBV27 and J usage is TRBJ1-6; 10 positions agree with TRBD1. The CDR3 is 15 amino acids. Germline CDR1 and CDR2: MNHEY and SMNVEV (reference sequence). V lost 6 bases to trimming and J lost 8 bases; unmatched junction nucleotides: 7. The DNA for the CDR3 is TGTGCCAGCAGACGTCGAGGGACAGGGGATTCACCCCTCCACTTT. As protein: CASRRRGTGDSPLHF.